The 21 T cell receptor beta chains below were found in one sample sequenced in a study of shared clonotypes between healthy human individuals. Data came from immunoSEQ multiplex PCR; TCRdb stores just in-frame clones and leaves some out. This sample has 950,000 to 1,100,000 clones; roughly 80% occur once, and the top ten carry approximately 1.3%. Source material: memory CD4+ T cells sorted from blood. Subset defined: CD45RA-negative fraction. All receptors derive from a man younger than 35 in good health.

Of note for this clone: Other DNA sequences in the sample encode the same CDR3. CDR3 residues: CASSSWTGNTEAFF. For the CDR3, the DNA is TGTGCCAGCAGCTCATGGACGGGAAACACTGAAGCTTTCTTT. The rearrangement joins TRBV7-2 to TRBJ1-1; no clear D gene. The CDR3 contains 14 residues. Germline CDR1 SGHTA, CDR2 FQGNSA. V was clipped by 4 bases and J by 2 bases, with 11 bases between them. Complete variable domain (other parts from reference TRBV7-2 and TRBJ1-1): GAGVSQSPSNKVTEKGKDVELRCDPISGHTALYWYRQSLGQGLEFLIYFQGNSAPDKSGLPSDRFSAERTGGSVSTLTIQRTQQEDSAVYLCASSSWTGNTEAFFGQGTRLTVV.

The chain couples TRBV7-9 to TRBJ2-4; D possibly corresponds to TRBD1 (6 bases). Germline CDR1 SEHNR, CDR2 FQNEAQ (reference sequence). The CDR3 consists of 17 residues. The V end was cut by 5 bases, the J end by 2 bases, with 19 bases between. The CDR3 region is CASSPEQGTGSKNIQYF. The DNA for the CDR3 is TGTGCCAGCAGCCCCGAACAGGGTACGGGGTCCAAAAACATTCAGTACTTC.

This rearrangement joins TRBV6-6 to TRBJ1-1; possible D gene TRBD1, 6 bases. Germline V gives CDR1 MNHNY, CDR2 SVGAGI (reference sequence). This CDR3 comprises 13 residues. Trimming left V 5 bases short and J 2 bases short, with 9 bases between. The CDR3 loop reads CASSLRGNTEAFF. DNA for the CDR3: TGTGCCAGCAGTCTCAGGGGTAACACTGAAGCTTTCTTT.

The DNA of the CDR3 is TGTGCTCGGCGACAGGGGTCCGGGGCCAACGTCCTGACTTTC. It codes for CARRQGSGANVLTF. The V call is TRBV30, the J call TRBJ2-6; TRBD1 matches 8 bases. Germline CDR1 and CDR2: GTSNPN and SVGIG (reference sequence). This CDR3 is built from 14 residues.

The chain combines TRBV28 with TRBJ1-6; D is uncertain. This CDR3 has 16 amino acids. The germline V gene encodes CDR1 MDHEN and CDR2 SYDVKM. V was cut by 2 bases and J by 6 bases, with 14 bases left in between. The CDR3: CASSLPEARRNSPLHF. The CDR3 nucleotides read TGTGCCAGCAGTTTACCCGAAGCCCGGCGTAATTCACCCCTCCACTTT.

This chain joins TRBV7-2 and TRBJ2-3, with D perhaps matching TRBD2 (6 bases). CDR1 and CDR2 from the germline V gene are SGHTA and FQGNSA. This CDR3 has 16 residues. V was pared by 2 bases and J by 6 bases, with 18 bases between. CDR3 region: CASSLMGGRSQDTQYF. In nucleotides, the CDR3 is TGTGCCAGCAGCTTAATGGGAGGAAGGAGCCAGGATACGCAGTATTTT.

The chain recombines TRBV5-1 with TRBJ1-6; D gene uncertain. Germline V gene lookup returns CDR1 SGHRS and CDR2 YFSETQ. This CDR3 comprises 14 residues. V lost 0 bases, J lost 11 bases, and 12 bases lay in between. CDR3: CASSLEAGMTPLHF. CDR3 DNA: TGCGCCAGCAGCTTGGAAGCGGGGATGACACCCCTCCACTTT.

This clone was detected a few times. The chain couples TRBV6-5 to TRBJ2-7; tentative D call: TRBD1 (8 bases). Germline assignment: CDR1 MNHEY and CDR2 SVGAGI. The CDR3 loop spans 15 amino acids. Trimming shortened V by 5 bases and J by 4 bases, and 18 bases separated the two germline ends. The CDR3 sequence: CASSRGGDRGYEQYF. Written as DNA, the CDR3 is TGTGCCAGCAGTAGGGGGGGAGACAGGGGTTACGAGCAGTACTTC.

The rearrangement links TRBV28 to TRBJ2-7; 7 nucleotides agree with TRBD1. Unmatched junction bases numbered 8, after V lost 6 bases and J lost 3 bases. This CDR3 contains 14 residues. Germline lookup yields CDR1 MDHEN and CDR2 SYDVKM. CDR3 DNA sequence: TGTGCCAGCAGCCTTCAGACAGGGAACTACGAGCAGTACTTC. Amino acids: CASSLQTGNYEQYF. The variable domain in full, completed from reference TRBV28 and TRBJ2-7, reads DVKVTQSSRYLVKRTGEKVFLECVQDMDHENMFWYRQDPGLGLRLIYFSYDVKMKEKGDIPEGYSVSREKKERFSLILESASTNQTSMYLCASSLQTGNYEQYFGPGTRLTVT.

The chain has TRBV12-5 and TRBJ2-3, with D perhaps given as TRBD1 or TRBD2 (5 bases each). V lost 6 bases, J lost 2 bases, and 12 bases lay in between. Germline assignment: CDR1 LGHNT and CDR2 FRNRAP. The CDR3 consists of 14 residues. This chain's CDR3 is CASGLGTDTDTQYF. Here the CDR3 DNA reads TGTGCTAGTGGCCTCGGGACGGACACAGATACGCAGTATTTT.

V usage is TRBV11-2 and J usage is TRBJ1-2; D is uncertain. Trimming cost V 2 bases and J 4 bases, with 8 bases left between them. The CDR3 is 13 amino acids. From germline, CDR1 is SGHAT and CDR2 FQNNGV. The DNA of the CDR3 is TGTGCCAGCAGCTTACAACAGTTCTATGGCTACACCTTC. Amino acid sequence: CASSLQQFYGYTF.

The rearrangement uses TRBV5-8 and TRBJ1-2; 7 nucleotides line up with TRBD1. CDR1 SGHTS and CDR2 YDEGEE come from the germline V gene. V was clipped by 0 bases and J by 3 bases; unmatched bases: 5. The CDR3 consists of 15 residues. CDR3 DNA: TGTGCCAGCAGCTTGGGACAGGGCGCTCACTATGGCTACACCTTC. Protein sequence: CASSLGQGAHYGYTF.

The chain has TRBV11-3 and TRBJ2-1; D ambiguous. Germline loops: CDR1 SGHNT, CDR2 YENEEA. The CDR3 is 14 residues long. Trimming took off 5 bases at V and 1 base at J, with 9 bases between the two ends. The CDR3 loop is CASSPARSYNEQFF. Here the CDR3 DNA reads TGTGCCAGCAGCCCTGCCAGGTCCTACAATGAGCAGTTCTTC.

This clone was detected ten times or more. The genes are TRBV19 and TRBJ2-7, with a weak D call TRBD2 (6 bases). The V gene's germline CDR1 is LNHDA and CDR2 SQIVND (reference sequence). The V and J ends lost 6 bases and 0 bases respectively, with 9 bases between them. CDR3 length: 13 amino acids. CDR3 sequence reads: CASSRESSYEQYF. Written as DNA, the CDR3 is TGTGCCAGTAGCCGGGAGTCCTCCTACGAGCAGTACTTC. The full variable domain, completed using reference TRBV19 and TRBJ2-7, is DGGITQSPKYLFRKEGQNVTLSCEQNLNHDAMYWYRQDPGQGLRLIYYSQIVNDFQKGDIAEGYSVSREKKESFPLTVTSAQKNPTAFYLCASSRESSYEQYFGPGTRLTVT.

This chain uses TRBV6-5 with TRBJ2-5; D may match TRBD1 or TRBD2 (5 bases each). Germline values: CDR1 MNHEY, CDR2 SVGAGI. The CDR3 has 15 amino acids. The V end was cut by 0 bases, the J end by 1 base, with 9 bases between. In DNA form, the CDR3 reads TGTGCCAGCAGTTACTCCGGGACCTTCCAAGAGACCCAGTACTTC. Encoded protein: CASSYSGTFQETQYF.

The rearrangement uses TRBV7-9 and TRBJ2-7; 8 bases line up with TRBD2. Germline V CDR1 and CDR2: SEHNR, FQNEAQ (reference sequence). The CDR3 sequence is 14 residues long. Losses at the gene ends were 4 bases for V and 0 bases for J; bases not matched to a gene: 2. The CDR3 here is CASSYRGGSYEQYF. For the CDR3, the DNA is TGTGCCAGCAGCTACCGGGGGGGCTCCTACGAGCAGTACTTC.

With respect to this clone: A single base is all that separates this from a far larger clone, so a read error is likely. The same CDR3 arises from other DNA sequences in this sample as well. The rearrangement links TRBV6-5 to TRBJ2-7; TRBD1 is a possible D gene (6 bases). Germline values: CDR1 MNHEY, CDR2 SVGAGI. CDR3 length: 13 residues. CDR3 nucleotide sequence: TGTGCTAGCAGTCCCTTACAGGGTTACGAGCAGTACTTC. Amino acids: CASSPLQGYEQYF.

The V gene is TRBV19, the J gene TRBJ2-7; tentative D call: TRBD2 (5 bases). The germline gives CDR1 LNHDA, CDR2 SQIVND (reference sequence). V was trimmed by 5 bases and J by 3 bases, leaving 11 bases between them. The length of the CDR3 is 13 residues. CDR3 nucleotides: TGTGCCAGTAGTTTAGGACTTGGCTACGAGCAGTACTTC. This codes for CASSLGLGYEQYF.

CDR3 bases: TGTGCCAGCAGCGTAAATCCCCATACTGCGTCTGGGGCCAACGTCCTGACTTTC. It yields the protein CASSVNPHTASGANVLTF. This sequence joins TRBV9 and TRBJ2-6; no definite D call. Germline CDR1 SGDLS, CDR2 YYNGEE. This CDR3 is 18 amino acids long. The V end lost 1 base, the J end lost 1 base, and 15 bases lay between the germline ends.

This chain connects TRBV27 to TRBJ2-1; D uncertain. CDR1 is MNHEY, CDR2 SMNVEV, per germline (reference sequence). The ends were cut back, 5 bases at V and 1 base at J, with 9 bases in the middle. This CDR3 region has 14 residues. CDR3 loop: CASSAETSYNEQFF. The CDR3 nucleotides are TGTGCCAGCAGTGCAGAAACATCCTACAATGAGCAGTTCTTC.

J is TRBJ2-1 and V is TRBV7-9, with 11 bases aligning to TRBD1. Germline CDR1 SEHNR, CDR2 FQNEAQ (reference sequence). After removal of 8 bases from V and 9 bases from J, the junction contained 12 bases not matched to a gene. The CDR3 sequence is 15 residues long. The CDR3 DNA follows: TGTGCCAGCCATTCGGGACAGGGGGAAGGGGGTGAGCAGTTCTTC. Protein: CASHSGQGEGGEQFF.